A selection of T cell receptor beta chains follows, all from one sample in a study of OX40 agonist ivuxolimab in advanced cancers. Method: immunoSEQ multiplex PCR; TCRdb's copy keeps in-frame clones and lacks some. The sample records about 100,000 clones, more than 85% being singletons. The source was CD4+ or CD8+ T cells sorted from blood, collected in a trial of the OX40 agonist ivuxolimab. These receptors were taken from an adult with an advanced solid tumor such as melanoma, head and neck, liver or kidney cancer. CDR3s include the opening cysteine and the closing phenylalanine or tryptophan. Each record gives: D gene, V gene, clone size, J gene, CDR3 protein, CDR3 DNA. D genes are given only for firm matches. Not all rows give a size; the values are once, few, many and, for expanded clones, a class.

d_gene: NA; v_gene: TRBV21-1; abundance: once; j_gene: TRBJ2-1; CDR3aa: CASSPPGLATWNEQFF; CDR3nt: TGTGCCAGCAGCCCGCCGGGACTAGCGACCTGGAATGAGCAGTTCTTC
d_gene: NA; v_gene: TRBV5-1; abundance: NA; j_gene: TRBJ2-1; CDR3aa: CASSPVQGDNEQFF; CDR3nt: TGCGCCAGCAGCCCTGTACAGGGTGACAATGAGCAGTTCTTC
d_gene: TRBD2; v_gene: TRBV7-8; abundance: NA; j_gene: TRBJ2-7; CDR3aa: CASSLVLAGGPYEQYF; CDR3nt: TGTGCCAGCAGCTTAGTACTAGCGGGAGGTCCCTACGAGCAGTACTTC
d_gene: TRBD1; v_gene: TRBV2; abundance: NA; j_gene: TRBJ2-3; CDR3aa: CAGSAGTGTGTDTQYF; CDR3nt: TGTGCCGGATCAGCCGGGACAGGTACGGGCACAGATACGCAGTATTTT
d_gene: NA; v_gene: TRBV14; abundance: once; j_gene: TRBJ2-2; CDR3aa: CASSQQLLMNTGELFF; CDR3nt: TGTGCCAGCAGCCAACAACTTCTTATGAACACCGGGGAGCTGTTTTTT
d_gene: NA; v_gene: TRBV19; abundance: once; j_gene: TRBJ2-4; CDR3aa: CASSLLKGKLDDIQYF; CDR3nt: TGTGCCAGTAGCCTTCTAAAGGGGAAGCTGGACGACATTCAGTACTTC
d_gene: NA; v_gene: TRBV7-2; abundance: NA; j_gene: TRBJ2-2; CDR3aa: CASKADTGELFF; CDR3nt: TGTGCCAGCAAGGCCGACACCGGGGAGCTGTTTTTT
d_gene: NA; v_gene: TRBV7-6; abundance: NA; j_gene: TRBJ2-1; CDR3aa: CASSLGSSNNEQFF; CDR3nt: TGTGCCAGCAGCTTAGGGAGCAGTAACAATGAGCAGTTCTTC
d_gene: TRBD1; v_gene: TRBV5-1; abundance: once; j_gene: TRBJ2-7; CDR3aa: CASSLSPRATGGEEQYF; CDR3nt: TGCGCCAGCAGCTTGTCCCCCAGGGCAACAGGGGGTGAGGAGCAGTACTTC
d_gene: TRBD2; v_gene: TRBV15; abundance: once; j_gene: TRBJ2-2; CDR3aa: CATSSRGLAGGGGWNTGELFF; CDR3nt: TGTGCCACCAGCAGCAGAGGACTAGCGGGAGGTGGGGGTTGGAACACCGGGGAGCTGTTTTTT
d_gene: NA; v_gene: TRBV4-2; abundance: NA; j_gene: TRBJ2-1; CDR3aa: CASSQDGMPYNEQFF; CDR3nt: TGTGCCAGCAGCCAAGATGGAATGCCCTACAATGAGCAGTTCTTC
d_gene: TRBD1; v_gene: TRBV29-1; abundance: NA; j_gene: TRBJ1-2; CDR3aa: CSVVGETGGAFRGYTF; CDR3nt: TGCAGCGTTGTTGGGGAGACAGGGGGCGCATTTCGAGGCTACACCTTC
d_gene: TRBD1; v_gene: TRBV30; abundance: NA; j_gene: TRBJ2-7; CDR3aa: CAWRETPRTGGFHEQYF; CDR3nt: TGTGCCTGGAGGGAAACCCCACGGACAGGGGGTTTTCACGAGCAGTACTTC
d_gene: NA; v_gene: TRBV10-2; abundance: NA; j_gene: TRBJ1-5; CDR3aa: CASSESGLNQPQHF; CDR3nt: TGCGCCAGCAGTGAGTCAGGGCTCAATCAGCCCCAGCATTTT
d_gene: NA; v_gene: TRBV7-3; abundance: NA; j_gene: TRBJ2-1; CDR3aa: CASSLQSLSYNEQFF; CDR3nt: TGTGCCAGCAGCTTACAGAGCTTATCCTACAATGAGCAGTTCTTC
d_gene: TRBD2; v_gene: TRBV5-1; abundance: NA; j_gene: TRBJ2-3; CDR3aa: CASSPRTSGSSDTQYF; CDR3nt: TGCGCCAGCAGCCCCCGGACTAGCGGGAGTTCAGATACGCAGTATTTT
d_gene: NA; v_gene: TRBV28; abundance: NA; j_gene: TRBJ2-4; CDR3aa: CASSLPRGKNIQYF; CDR3nt: TGTGCCAGCAGTTTACCGAGAGGAAAAAACATTCAGTACTTC
d_gene: NA; v_gene: TRBV7-9; abundance: NA; j_gene: TRBJ2-1; CDR3aa: CASSPRLAGAGGEQFF; CDR3nt: TGTGCCAGCAGCCCGAGACTCGCGGGGGCCGGGGGGGAGCAGTTCTTC
d_gene: TRBD2; v_gene: TRBV9; abundance: NA; j_gene: TRBJ2-7; CDR3aa: CASSVSGRSGRNEQYF; CDR3nt: TGTGCCAGCAGCGTTAGTGGTCGTAGCGGGAGAAACGAGCAGTACTTC
d_gene: NA; v_gene: TRBV27; abundance: NA; j_gene: TRBJ1-4; CDR3aa: CASGKGGMTNEKLFF; CDR3nt: TGTGCCAGCGGGAAGGGGGGGATGACTAATGAAAAACTGTTTTTT
d_gene: NA; v_gene: TRBV28; abundance: few; j_gene: TRBJ1-1; CDR3aa: CASSRPNTEAFF; CDR3nt: TGTGCCAGCAGTAGACCGAACACTGAAGCTTTCTTT
d_gene: NA; v_gene: TRBV28; abundance: NA; j_gene: TRBJ2-6; CDR3aa: CASSPGAGANVLTF; CDR3nt: TGTGCCAGCAGCCCGGGGGCTGGGGCCAACGTCCTGACTTTC
d_gene: NA; v_gene: TRBV7-2; abundance: NA; j_gene: TRBJ1-1; CDR3aa: CASRLKNRDSTGAFF; CDR3nt: TGTGCCAGCCGATTAAAAAACAGGGACTCGACCGGGGCTTTCTTT
d_gene: NA; v_gene: TRBV7-3; abundance: NA; j_gene: TRBJ2-1; CDR3aa: CASSLAVSSYNEQFF; CDR3nt: TGTGCCAGCAGCTTAGCGGTTAGCTCCTACAATGAGCAGTTCTTC
d_gene: NA; v_gene: TRBV19; abundance: NA; j_gene: TRBJ2-3; CDR3aa: CASRATAKSTDTQYF; CDR3nt: TGTGCCAGTAGAGCGACAGCGAAGAGCACAGATACGCAGTATTTT
d_gene: TRBD1; v_gene: TRBV11-3; abundance: NA; j_gene: TRBJ2-7; CDR3aa: CASSNNRGEQYF; CDR3nt: TGTGCCAGCAGTAACAACAGGGGGGAGCAGTACTTC
d_gene: TRBD2; v_gene: TRBV5-1; abundance: NA; j_gene: TRBJ2-5; CDR3aa: CASSDLAGEETQYF; CDR3nt: TGCGCCAGCAGCGACCTAGCGGGAGAAGAGACCCAGTACTTC
d_gene: NA; v_gene: TRBV5-6; abundance: NA; j_gene: TRBJ1-1; CDR3aa: CASSRKTEAFF; CDR3nt: TGTGCCAGCAGCAGAAAGACTGAAGCTTTCTTT
d_gene: TRBD1; v_gene: TRBV7-9; abundance: NA; j_gene: TRBJ1-3; CDR3aa: CASSLGQGRNTIYF; CDR3nt: TGTGCCAGCAGTTTAGGACAGGGTCGAAACACCATATATTTT
d_gene: TRBD1; v_gene: TRBV10-2; abundance: NA; j_gene: TRBJ2-7; CDR3aa: CASRGKGTGAYEQYF; CDR3nt: TGCGCCAGCAGGGGGAAGGGGACAGGGGCCTACGAGCAGTACTTC
d_gene: TRBD1; v_gene: TRBV7-8; abundance: NA; j_gene: TRBJ1-5; CDR3aa: CASSKWPGTGIQPQHF; CDR3nt: TGTGCCAGCAGCAAGTGGCCCGGGACAGGGATTCAGCCCCAGCATTTT
d_gene: TRBD2; v_gene: TRBV28; abundance: NA; j_gene: TRBJ2-7; CDR3aa: CASSPAGGPRYEQYF; CDR3nt: TGTGCCAGCAGTCCAGCGGGAGGGCCCCGTTACGAGCAGTACTTC
d_gene: NA; v_gene: TRBV19; abundance: NA; j_gene: TRBJ2-3; CDR3aa: CASSIEQVTDTQYF; CDR3nt: TGTGCCAGTAGTATCGAACAGGTCACAGATACGCAGTATTTT
d_gene: NA; v_gene: TRBV6-4; abundance: NA; j_gene: TRBJ1-1; CDR3aa: CASSDEIDTEAFF; CDR3nt: TGTGCCAGCAGTGACGAGATAGACACTGAAGCTTTCTTT
d_gene: NA; v_gene: TRBV5-1; abundance: NA; j_gene: TRBJ2-7; CDR3aa: CASSLYGDLEQYF; CDR3nt: TGCGCCAGCAGCTTATACGGGGACCTGGAGCAGTACTTC
d_gene: NA; v_gene: TRBV5-1; abundance: NA; j_gene: TRBJ2-5; CDR3aa: CASSLGGTGHEETQYF; CDR3nt: TGCGCCAGCAGCCTGGGAGGGACAGGACATGAAGAGACCCAGTACTTC
d_gene: NA; v_gene: TRBV20-1; abundance: NA; j_gene: TRBJ1-1; CDR3aa: CSARQDHIAFF; CDR3nt: TGCAGTGCTAGGCAAGATCATATTGCTTTCTTT
d_gene: NA; v_gene: TRBV2; abundance: NA; j_gene: TRBJ2-5; CDR3aa: CATQGNWYQETQYF; CDR3nt: TGTGCCACCCAGGGGAACTGGTACCAAGAGACCCAGTACTTC
d_gene: NA; v_gene: TRBV7-2; abundance: NA; j_gene: TRBJ2-7; CDR3aa: CASSSADPRNEQYF; CDR3nt: TGTGCCAGCAGCTCAGCCGACCCGCGCAACGAGCAGTACTTC
d_gene: TRBD2; v_gene: TRBV11-3; abundance: NA; j_gene: TRBJ2-7; CDR3aa: CASSLGRLAGRYEQYF; CDR3nt: TGTGCCAGCAGCTTAGGTCGACTAGCGGGACGCTACGAGCAGTACTTC
d_gene: NA; v_gene: TRBV6-1; abundance: NA; j_gene: TRBJ1-1; CDR3aa: CASSDRDMNTEAFF; CDR3nt: TGTGCCAGCAGTGACAGGGACATGAACACTGAAGCTTTCTTT
d_gene: NA; v_gene: TRBV7-2; abundance: NA; j_gene: TRBJ2-5; CDR3aa: CASSFRTESTKETQYF; CDR3nt: TGTGCCAGCAGCTTCCGGACGGAGTCGACAAAAGAGACCCAGTACTTC
d_gene: NA; v_gene: TRBV5-1; abundance: once; j_gene: TRBJ2-7; CDR3aa: CASSLIQGSDEQYF; CDR3nt: TGCGCCAGCAGCTTGATCCAGGGTTCAGACGAGCAGTACTTC
d_gene: NA; v_gene: TRBV7-2; abundance: NA; j_gene: TRBJ2-3; CDR3aa: CASSSLRDTQYF; CDR3nt: TGTGCCAGCAGCTCTCTAAGAGATACGCAGTATTTT
d_gene: NA; v_gene: TRBV28; abundance: NA; j_gene: TRBJ2-7; CDR3aa: CACAKPNNYEQYF; CDR3nt: TGTGCCTGCGCAAAACCAAACAACTACGAGCAGTACTTC
d_gene: TRBD1; v_gene: TRBV12-5; abundance: NA; j_gene: TRBJ1-1; CDR3aa: CASGTGVNTEAFF; CDR3nt: TGTGCTAGTGGGACAGGGGTGAACACTGAAGCTTTCTTT
d_gene: TRBD1; v_gene: TRBV6-1; abundance: NA; j_gene: TRBJ1-2; CDR3aa: CASIRTGGRNYGYTF; CDR3nt: TGTGCCAGCATCCGGACAGGGGGCCGAAACTATGGCTACACCTTC
d_gene: NA; v_gene: TRBV6-4; abundance: NA; j_gene: TRBJ1-2; CDR3aa: CASSDLLWDRYNYGYTF; CDR3nt: TGTGCCAGCAGTGACCTATTGTGGGACCGTTATAACTATGGCTACACCTTC
d_gene: TRBD2; v_gene: TRBV6-5; abundance: NA; j_gene: TRBJ2-7; CDR3aa: CASSYSGLAGGREQYF; CDR3nt: TGTGCCAGCAGTTACTCCGGACTAGCGGGAGGTCGCGAGCAGTACTTC
d_gene: NA; v_gene: TRBV7-2; abundance: NA; j_gene: TRBJ2-1; CDR3aa: CASSLALYGDEQFF; CDR3nt: TGTGCCAGCAGCTTAGCGCTGTACGGGGATGAGCAGTTCTTC
d_gene: TRBD2; v_gene: TRBV30; abundance: NA; j_gene: TRBJ2-5; CDR3aa: CAWSDPWGGSVETQYF; CDR3nt: TGTGCCTGGAGTGACCCTTGGGGGGGGAGCGTGGAGACCCAGTACTTC
d_gene: NA; v_gene: TRBV29-1; abundance: NA; j_gene: TRBJ1-1; CDR3aa: CSVEKDTEAFF; CDR3nt: TGCAGCGTTGAGAAGGACACTGAAGCTTTCTTT
d_gene: NA; v_gene: TRBV9; abundance: NA; j_gene: TRBJ2-1; CDR3aa: CASSVFSLTDYNEQFF; CDR3nt: TGTGCCAGCAGCGTATTTTCACTAACGGATTACAATGAGCAGTTCTTC
d_gene: NA; v_gene: TRBV7-2; abundance: NA; j_gene: TRBJ1-4; CDR3aa: CASSYGGTNEKLFF; CDR3nt: TGTGCCAGCAGCTATGGGGGAACTAATGAAAAACTGTTTTTT
d_gene: NA; v_gene: TRBV7-2; abundance: NA; j_gene: TRBJ2-1; CDR3aa: CASRLPGSSNEQFF; CDR3nt: TGTGCCAGCAGGTTACCCGGGTCTTCCAATGAGCAGTTCTTC
d_gene: NA; v_gene: TRBV18; abundance: NA; j_gene: TRBJ1-1; CDR3aa: CASSPRGQRDGTEAFF; CDR3nt: TGTGCCAGCTCACCTAGAGGACAGCGGGATGGCACTGAAGCTTTCTTT
d_gene: NA; v_gene: TRBV28; abundance: NA; j_gene: TRBJ1-4; CDR3aa: CASSSEAGGSTNEKLFF; CDR3nt: TGTGCCAGCAGTTCTGAAGCGGGGGGATCTACTAATGAAAAACTGTTTTTT
d_gene: TRBD1; v_gene: TRBV5-6; abundance: NA; j_gene: TRBJ1-3; CDR3aa: CASRRQGAGNTIYF; CDR3nt: TGTGCCAGCAGGAGACAGGGAGCTGGAAACACCATATATTTT